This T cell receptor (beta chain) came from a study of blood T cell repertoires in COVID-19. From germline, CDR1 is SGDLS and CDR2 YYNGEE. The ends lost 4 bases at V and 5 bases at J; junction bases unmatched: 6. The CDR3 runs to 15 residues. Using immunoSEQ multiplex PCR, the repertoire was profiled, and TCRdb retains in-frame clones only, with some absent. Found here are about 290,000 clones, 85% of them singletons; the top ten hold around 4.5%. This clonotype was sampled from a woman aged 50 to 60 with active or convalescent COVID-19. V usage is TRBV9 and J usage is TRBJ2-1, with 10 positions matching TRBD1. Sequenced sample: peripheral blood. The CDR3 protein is CASSRGDRGDNEQFF. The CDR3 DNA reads TGTGCCAGCAGCCGAGGGGACAGGGGCGACAATGAGCAGTTCTTC.